Listed below are T cell receptor beta chains from one sample, sequenced in a study of OX40 agonist ivuxolimab in advanced cancers. The method was immunoSEQ multiplex PCR; TCRdb's version includes in-frame clones alone and lacks a portion of them. There are about 64,000 clones in the sample; about nine tenths occur only once, and over 2.5% lies in the top ten. This specimen was CD4+ or CD8+ T cells sorted from blood, taken in a trial of the OX40 agonist ivuxolimab. These receptor sequences come from an adult with an advanced solid tumor such as melanoma, head and neck, liver or kidney cancer. Each CDR3 is given with its conserved first and last residue.

V,CDR3
TRBV6-1,CASHSGTVGTQYF
TRBV7-9,CASSEQTGIGDYGYTF
TRBV6-4,CASSPGTSGYNEQFF
TRBV19,CASSIWTRELFF
TRBV9,CASSVDTSGIYEQYF
TRBV5-6,CASSYGHRGYEQYF
TRBV19,CASSIGRGGQKAGELFF
TRBV11-2,CASSEPPGQGNSEQYF
TRBV10-3,CAISESFRSSYEQYF
TRBV5-1,CASSLAGDFLSTSSYNEQFF
TRBV30,CAWSVAGSTQYF
TRBV11-2,CASSPRGVGPDTQYF
TRBV2,CASSKRQARGLNEQFF
TRBV30,CAWSSDSNTEAFF
TRBV7-8,CASSLFQGAGANVLTF
TRBV11-2,CASSSPGAPGYEQYF
TRBV6-6,CASARQHGAFF
TRBV4-1,CASSPQYPVGKVSYEQYF
TRBV29-1,CSGDYNEKLFF
TRBV5-4,CASSSGTGATEAFF
TRBV19,CASSVGTGGSGELFF
TRBV11-2,CASSLEGGGNIQYF